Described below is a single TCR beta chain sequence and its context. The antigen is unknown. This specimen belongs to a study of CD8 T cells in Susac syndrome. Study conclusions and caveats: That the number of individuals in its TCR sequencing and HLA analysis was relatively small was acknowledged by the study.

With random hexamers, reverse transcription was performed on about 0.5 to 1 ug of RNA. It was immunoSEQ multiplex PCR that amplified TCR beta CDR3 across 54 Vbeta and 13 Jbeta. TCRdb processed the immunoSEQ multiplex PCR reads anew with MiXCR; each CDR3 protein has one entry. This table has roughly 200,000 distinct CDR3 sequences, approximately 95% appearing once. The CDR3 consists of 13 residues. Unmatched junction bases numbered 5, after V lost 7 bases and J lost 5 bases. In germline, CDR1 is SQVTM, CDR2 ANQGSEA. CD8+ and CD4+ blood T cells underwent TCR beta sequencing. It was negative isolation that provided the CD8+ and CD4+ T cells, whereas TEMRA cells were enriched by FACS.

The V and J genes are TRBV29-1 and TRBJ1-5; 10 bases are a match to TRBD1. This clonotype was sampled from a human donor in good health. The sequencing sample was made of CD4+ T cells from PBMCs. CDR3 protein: CSGGQGLYQPQHF. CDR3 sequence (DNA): TGCAGCGGGGGACAGGGGCTCTATCAGCCCCAGCATTTT.